The 10 T cell receptor beta chains given below trace back to one sample, sequenced in a study of T cells in Graves' hyperthyroidism and ophthalmopathy. Regions amplified from RNA transcripts were the TCR beta CDR3 regions. HTBI primers drove first-round RT-PCR of the TCR CDR3. From the multiplex PCR reads, TCRdb called clonotypes with MiXCR, one entry per CDR3 protein. The top ten clones hold under 65% of a sample with about 210,000 distinct CDR3 sequences, under 20% of them seen once. The source material was blood. These receptors originate from a man in his forties or fifties with Graves' hyperthyroidism.

This clonotype has a count of ten or more. The rearrangement joins TRBV3-1 to TRBJ2-1; 10 bases align to TRBD2. CDR1 and CDR2 from the germline V gene are LGHDT and YNNKEL (reference sequence). This CDR3 is 17 amino acids long. V dropped 0 bases and J dropped 7; count of bases not matched to a gene: 9. The CDR3 sequence is CASSQEDWTSGYNEQFF. The CDR3, as DNA: TGTGCCAGCAGCCAAGAGGATTGGACTAGCGGATATAATGAGCAGTTCTTC.

The chain joins TRBV28 to TRBJ2-5; D is perhaps TRBD2 (5 bases). V dropped 7 bases and J dropped 5 bases, with 20 bases sitting between them. The CDR3 is 15 amino acids. CDR1 and CDR2 (germline): MDHEN, SYDVKM. CDR3 region: CASNPNGEPGETQYF. The CDR3 DNA sequence: TGTGCCAGCAATCCCAACGGGGAGCCGGGGGAGACCCAGTACTTC.

This clonotype was observed many times. The chain recombines TRBV12-3 or TRBV12-4 with TRBJ2-4; D is undetermined. V was clipped by 3 bases and J by 1 base, with 7 bases between them. The CDR3 has 14 amino acids. CDR3 region: CASSFLDAKNIQYF. Written as DNA, the CDR3 is TGTGCCAGCAGTTTTCTCGATGCCAAAAACATTCAGTACTTC.

This clonotype was seen ten or more times. This chain links TRBV5-1 with TRBJ1-2, with 7 bases identical to TRBD1. This CDR3 is built from 13 residues. CDR1 SGHRS and CDR2 YFSETQ come from the germline V gene. V was clipped by 4 bases and J by 7 bases; unmatched bases: 7. CDR3: CASSPTGTGGYTF. CDR3 DNA: TGCGCCAGCAGCCCGACAGGGACGGGTGGCTACACCTTC.

A few counts support this clonotype. The genes are TRBV7-9 and TRBJ2-2; D call uncertain. Germline CDR1 SEHNR, CDR2 FQNEAQ (reference sequence). V dropped 6 bases and J dropped 3 bases, with 17 bases sitting between them. CDR3 length: 16 residues. The CDR3 reads CASRRGPKDDTGELFF. CDR3 sequence (DNA): TGTGCCAGCAGACGAGGTCCCAAGGACGACACCGGGGAGCTGTTTTTT.

This clonotype has ten or more counts. This chain links TRBV5-1 with TRBJ1-2; 8 bases align to TRBD1. The germline V gene has CDR1 SGHRS and CDR2 YFSETQ. Losses at the gene ends were 4 bases for V and 4 bases for J; bases not matched to a gene: 6. This CDR3 spans 14 amino acids. The CDR3 sequence: CASSVQTGVYGYTF. The CDR3 DNA reads TGCGCCAGCAGCGTGCAGACAGGGGTCTATGGCTACACCTTC.

Only a few counts were recorded for this clonotype. The chain links TRBV4-2 to TRBJ2-7, with D tentatively TRBD2 (7 bases). This CDR3 region has 19 residues. Trimming shortened V by 1 base and J by 2 bases, and 24 bases separated the two germline ends. CDR1 and CDR2 from the germline V gene are LGHNA and YNFKEQ. The CDR3, as DNA: TGTGCCAGCAGCCAAGGGGGTCCAGGGGAGGGCTCCTTCACCTACGAGCAGTACTTC. Protein: CASSQGGPGEGSFTYEQYF.

The V gene is TRBV29-1, the J gene TRBJ2-7; TRBD1 agrees at 10 bases. Losses at the gene ends were 7 bases for V and 4 bases for J; bases not matched to a gene: 10. Per the germline V gene, CDR1 is SQVTM and CDR2 is ANQGSEA. This CDR3 is 14 amino acids long. DNA for the CDR3: TGCAGCGCCGGACAGGGGGGCTTAGGGTACGAGCAGTACTTC. It encodes CSAGQGGLGYEQYF.

This chain connects TRBV15 to TRBJ2-3, with a tentative D call TRBD2 (5 bases). V lost 3 bases and J lost 0, with 13 bases in between. The CDR3 is 16 amino acids. Germline values: CDR1 LNHNV, CDR2 YYDKDF (reference sequence). The CDR3 nucleotides read TGTGCCACCAGCAGGGCGCTAGCAGCTAGCACAGATACGCAGTATTTT. Encoded protein: CATSRALAASTDTQYF.

On this clonotype itself: A much more abundant neighbour one base away suggests this may be a read error. The rearrangement links TRBV4-1 to TRBJ2-1, with D possibly matching TRBD1 (5 bases). The CDR3 extends over 13 amino acids. The germline gives CDR1 MGHRA, CDR2 YSYEKL. CDR3 coding DNA: TGCACCAGCAGCCAATCAGGGAACAATGAGCAGTTCTTC. It encodes CTSSQSGNNEQFF.